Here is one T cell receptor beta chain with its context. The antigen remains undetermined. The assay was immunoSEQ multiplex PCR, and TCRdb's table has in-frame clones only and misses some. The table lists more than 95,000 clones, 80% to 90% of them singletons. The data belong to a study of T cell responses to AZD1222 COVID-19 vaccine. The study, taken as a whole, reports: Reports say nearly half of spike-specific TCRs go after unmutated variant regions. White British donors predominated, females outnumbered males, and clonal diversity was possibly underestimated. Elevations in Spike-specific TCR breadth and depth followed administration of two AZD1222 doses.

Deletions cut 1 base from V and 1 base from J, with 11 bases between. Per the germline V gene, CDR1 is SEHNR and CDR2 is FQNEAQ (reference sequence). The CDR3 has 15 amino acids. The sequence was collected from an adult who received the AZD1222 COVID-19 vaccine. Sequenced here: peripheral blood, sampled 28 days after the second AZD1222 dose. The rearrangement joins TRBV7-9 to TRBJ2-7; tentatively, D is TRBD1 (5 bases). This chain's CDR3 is CASSLEAGSSYEQYF. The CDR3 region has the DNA TGTGCCAGCAGCTTAGAGGCAGGGTCGTCCTACGAGCAGTACTTC.